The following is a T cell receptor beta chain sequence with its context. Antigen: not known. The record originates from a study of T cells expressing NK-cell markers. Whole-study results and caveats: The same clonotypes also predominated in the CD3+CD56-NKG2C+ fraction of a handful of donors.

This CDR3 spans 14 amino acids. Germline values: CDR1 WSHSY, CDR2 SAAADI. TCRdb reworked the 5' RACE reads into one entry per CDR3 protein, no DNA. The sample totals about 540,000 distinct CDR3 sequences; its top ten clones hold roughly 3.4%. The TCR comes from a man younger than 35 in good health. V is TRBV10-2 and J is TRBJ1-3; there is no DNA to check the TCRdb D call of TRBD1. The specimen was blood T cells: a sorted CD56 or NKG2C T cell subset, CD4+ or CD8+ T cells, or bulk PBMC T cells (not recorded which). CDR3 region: CASSEDSSRNTIYF.